The clone carrying this TCR beta chain has a handful of counts. The antigen is unknown. PCR amplification relied on 60 Vbeta primers (plus 13 Jbeta primers). Produced via immunoSEQ multiplex PCR; TCRdb's table is partial and in-frame only. This sample has over 150,000 clones; 65% to 85% occur once, and the top ten carry roughly 0.1%. With 3 bases removed from V and 1 base from J, the gap between germline ends came to 15 bases. Germline assignment: CDR1 MGHRA and CDR2 YSYEKL. CDR3 size: 17 residues. The entry originates in a study of cytomegalovirus exposure and HLA in healthy donors. Study-wide points: Listed as cytomegalovirus-associated were about 160 TCR beta chains.

The sequencing sample was made of PBMCs. The TCR originated in a boy aged 2 to 9 in good health and CMV-seronegative. The V call is TRBV4-1, the J call TRBJ2-2; weak D call: TRBD1 (5 bases). The CDR3 sequence: CASSHRALTVNTGELFF. The CDR3 bases are TGCGCCAGCAGCCATCGGGCTTTGACAGTGAACACCGGGGAGCTGTTTTTT.